The 9 T cell receptor beta chains reported below all come from one sample, sequenced in a study of shared clonotypes between healthy human individuals. Profiling relied on immunoSEQ multiplex PCR, and the TCRdb table lists in-frame clones only, not all of them. The sample records some 550,000 clones, roughly 97% being singletons. The sample was naive CD4+ T cells sorted from blood. Regarding subset: CD45RA+ positively selected. The receptors stem from a woman under 40 in good health.

The chain joins TRBV14 to TRBJ1-5; 8 nucleotides line up with TRBD1. The ends lost 6 bases at V and 6 bases at J; junction bases unmatched: 4. The CDR3 runs 13 residues. The germline V gene has CDR1 SGHDN and CDR2 FVKESK. The CDR3 nucleotides are TGTGCCAGCAGTCGGACAGGGTTTCAGCCCCAGCATTTT. Translation: CASSRTGFQPQHF.

The chain combines TRBV29-1 with TRBJ2-7; D is ambiguous. The V gene's germline CDR1 is SQVTM and CDR2 ANQGSEA. V was cut by 3 bases and J by 5 bases, with 11 bases left in between. The CDR3 is 12 residues long. The CDR3 coding sequence is TGCAGCGTTGAGAACAGTAGCCACGAGCAGTACTTC. Translation gives CSVENSSHEQYF.

The chain is built from TRBV5-1 and TRBJ2-3; TRBD2 matches at 11 bases. Germline CDR1 and CDR2: SGHRS and YFSETQ. This CDR3 spans 15 amino acids. J gave up 3 bases and V 3 bases, and 3 bases lay outside the gene matches. CDR3 loop: CASSYASGRTDTQYF. Written as DNA, the CDR3 is TGCGCCAGCAGCTACGCTAGCGGGAGGACAGATACGCAGTATTTT.

The V gene is TRBV5-1, the J gene TRBJ1-6, with D unclear. V lost 0 bases to trimming and J lost 8 bases, with 6 bases between them. The CDR3 is made up of 13 amino acids. Per germline, CDR1 SGHRS and CDR2 YFSETQ. The CDR3: CASSLEADSPLHF. CDR3 DNA sequence: TGCGCCAGCAGCTTGGAGGCGGATTCACCCCTCCACTTT.

The rearrangement joins TRBV6-5 to TRBJ2-5; 8 bases fit TRBD2. Germline CDR1 is MNHEY and CDR2 is SVGAGI. V trimming: 7 bases; J trimming: 5 bases; junction bases outside the gene matches: 9. The CDR3 extends over 14 amino acids. As DNA, the CDR3 is TGTGCCAGCATCGACCGGGGGGGGACCGAGACCCAGTACTTC. The encoded protein is CASIDRGGTETQYF.

CDR3 region: CASKGNGYTF. CDR3 DNA sequence: TGTGCCAGCAAGGGGAATGGCTACACCTTC. This chain joins TRBV28 and TRBJ1-2; TRBD1 might be the D (5 bases). The CDR3 runs to 10 residues. The germline V gene encodes CDR1 MDHEN and CDR2 SYDVKM. V was clipped by 7 bases and J by 6 bases, with 6 bases between them.

The chain links TRBV9 to TRBJ2-2, with 8 bases matching TRBD1. V trimming: 5 bases; J trimming: 3 bases; junction bases outside the gene matches: 6. Germline CDR1 reads SGDLS; CDR2 reads YYNGEE. The CDR3 is 15 residues long. CDR3 coding DNA: TGTGCCAGCAGGCGGACAGGGTATGACACCGGGGAGCTGTTTTTT. It translates to CASRRTGYDTGELFF. Complete variable domain (other parts from reference TRBV9 and TRBJ2-2): DSGVTQTPKHLITATGQRVTLRCSPRSGDLSVYWYQQSLDQGLQFLIQYYNGEERAKGNILERFSAQQFPDLHSELNLSSLELGDSALYFCASRRTGYDTGELFFGEGSRLTVL.

This chain joins TRBV21-1 and TRBJ1-1; the table's D call, TRBD1, has no DNA check behind it. TRBV21-1 is a pseudogene segment. This CDR3 comprises 14 residues. The CDR3 nucleotides are TGTGCCAGCACTTCCAGGGGCAGTGACACTGAAGCTTTCTTT. Protein sequence: CASTSRGSDTEAFF.

The gene calls are TRBV19 and TRBJ1-1; perhaps TRBD1 as D (5 bases). V was clipped by 4 bases and J by 4 bases, with 13 bases between them. This CDR3 spans 14 amino acids. Per germline, CDR1 LNHDA and CDR2 SQIVND (reference sequence). This chain's CDR3 is CASSTLGGGTEAFF. Written as DNA, the CDR3 is TGTGCCAGTAGTACCCTTGGGGGTGGCACTGAAGCTTTCTTT. The variable domain in full, with the rest retrieved from reference TRBV19 and TRBJ1-1, is DGGITQSPKYLFRKEGQNVTLSCEQNLNHDAMYWYRQDPGQGLRLIYYSQIVNDFQKGDIAEGYSVSREKKESFPLTVTSAQKNPTAFYLCASSTLGGGTEAFFGQGTRLTVV.